A selection of T cell receptor beta chains follows, all from one sample in a study of control samples from healthy donors and cancer patients. The protocol was immunoSEQ multiplex PCR, while the TCRdb copy is restricted to in-frame clones and leaves out a portion. Of some 65,000 clones in the sample, over 65% were seen once. The sample consisted of PBMCs. Source of these receptors: a woman in her 50s with lung cancer. Both conserved end residues are part of each CDR3. A D gene is named only where the DNA matches it firmly. Expanded clones get a size class; other rows say once, few or many, or leave the size out.

CDR3nt: TGTGCCAGCTCACCAGGGGATACGCAGTATTTT; CDR3aa: CASSPGDTQYF; j_gene: TRBJ2-3; v_gene: TRBV18; d_gene: .; abundance: .
CDR3nt: TGTGCCAGCAGCTTACAGGGGGCCCGAGAGACCCAGTACTTC; CDR3aa: CASSLQGARETQYF; j_gene: TRBJ2-5; v_gene: TRBV7-2; d_gene: TRBD1; abundance: .
CDR3nt: TGCGCCAGCAGCTTACTCGGCCTAGACTCGGCTTTCTTT; CDR3aa: CASSLLGLDSAFF; j_gene: TRBJ1-1; v_gene: TRBV5-1; d_gene: .; abundance: .
CDR3nt: TGTGCCAGCAGTTTGGTGACGCCAATGACATTCGATGAGCAGTTCTTC; CDR3aa: CASSLVTPMTFDEQFF; j_gene: TRBJ2-1; v_gene: TRBV28; d_gene: .; abundance: .
CDR3nt: TGTGCCAGCAACCCCAGTATAAGTGCACAACACTACGAGCAGTACTTC; CDR3aa: CASNPSISAQHYEQYF; j_gene: TRBJ2-7; v_gene: TRBV6-2/TRBV6-3; d_gene: .; abundance: .
CDR3nt: TGTGCCAGTAGTGGGCGACACAGGTCACTCGGCGATGAGCAGTTCTTC; CDR3aa: CASSGRHRSLGDEQFF; j_gene: TRBJ2-1; v_gene: TRBV19; d_gene: .; abundance: .
CDR3nt: TGCGCCAGCAGCATAACCGGGCCGGAGACCCAGTACTTC; CDR3aa: CASSITGPETQYF; j_gene: TRBJ2-5; v_gene: TRBV5-1; d_gene: .; abundance: once
CDR3nt: TGTGCCAGCAGTTATACCACCGGGACAGGGAGGGACGAGCAGTACTTC; CDR3aa: CASSYTTGTGRDEQYF; j_gene: TRBJ2-7; v_gene: TRBV6-2/TRBV6-3; d_gene: TRBD1; abundance: .
CDR3nt: .; CDR3aa: CASSQSKMKNCFF; j_gene: TRBJ1-4; v_gene: TRBV23-1; d_gene: .; abundance: .
CDR3nt: TGTGCCAGCAGCGAGAGGGAGAAGGATACGCAGTATTTT; CDR3aa: CASSEREKDTQYF; j_gene: TRBJ2-3; v_gene: TRBV9; d_gene: .; abundance: .
CDR3nt: TGTGCCAGCAGCTTAGTACAGGCCCTCTCTGGGGCCAACGTCCTGACTTTC; CDR3aa: CASSLVQALSGANVLTF; j_gene: TRBJ2-6; v_gene: TRBV7-9; d_gene: .; abundance: .
CDR3nt: TGTGCCAGTAGTATAGGCCCGAGTAGCAATCAGCCCCAGCATTTT; CDR3aa: CASSIGPSSNQPQHF; j_gene: TRBJ1-5; v_gene: TRBV19; d_gene: .; abundance: .
CDR3nt: TGTGCCAGCAAGGAGGGGCTCCAAGGGGATACGCAGTATTTT; CDR3aa: CASKEGLQGDTQYF; j_gene: TRBJ2-3; v_gene: TRBV27; d_gene: .; abundance: .
CDR3nt: TGTGCCAGTAATTACCGGGACCGAGAATCTGAAGCTTTCTTT; CDR3aa: CASNYRDRESEAFF; j_gene: TRBJ1-1; v_gene: TRBV19; d_gene: .; abundance: .
CDR3nt: TGTGCCACCAGTGATTTTGCAGGACAACTAGGCACCGGGGAGCTGTTTTTT; CDR3aa: CATSDFAGQLGTGELFF; j_gene: TRBJ2-2; v_gene: TRBV24-1; d_gene: .; abundance: .
CDR3nt: TGTGCCAGTAGTATTGGTAGGACTGAAGCTTTCTTT; CDR3aa: CASSIGRTEAFF; j_gene: TRBJ1-1; v_gene: TRBV19; d_gene: .; abundance: once
CDR3nt: TGTGCCAGCAGCCAGGGGCCGCCGTTTGGCTACACCTTC; CDR3aa: CASSQGPPFGYTF; j_gene: TRBJ1-2; v_gene: TRBV12-3/TRBV12-4; d_gene: .; abundance: few
CDR3nt: TGTGCCAGCAGCTTAGGGCGGACTAGCGGGACCTACGAGCAGTACTTC; CDR3aa: CASSLGRTSGTYEQYF; j_gene: TRBJ2-7; v_gene: TRBV7-9; d_gene: TRBD2; abundance: once
CDR3nt: TGCGCCAGCAGCATTACAGGGGGCTATGGCTACACCTTC; CDR3aa: CASSITGGYGYTF; j_gene: TRBJ1-2; v_gene: TRBV4-1; d_gene: TRBD1; abundance: few
CDR3nt: TGCGCCAGCAGCTTAACAGGGTTGTCGGCCGGGGAGCTGTTTTTT; CDR3aa: CASSLTGLSAGELFF; j_gene: TRBJ2-2; v_gene: TRBV5-1; d_gene: .; abundance: .
CDR3nt: TGTGCCACCAGTGAGGGGGACAGGGTAAGCTACGAGCAGTACTTC; CDR3aa: CATSEGDRVSYEQYF; j_gene: TRBJ2-7; v_gene: TRBV24-1; d_gene: TRBD1; abundance: .
CDR3nt: TGTGCCAGCCGGGGGGGCTCCTACAATGAGCAGTTCTTC; CDR3aa: CASRGGSYNEQFF; j_gene: TRBJ2-1; v_gene: TRBV19; d_gene: TRBD2; abundance: once
CDR3nt: TGTGCCAGCTCACCCCTGACAGGGGGCGGATCAGGAAACACCATATATTTT; CDR3aa: CASSPLTGGGSGNTIYF; j_gene: TRBJ1-3; v_gene: TRBV18; d_gene: TRBD1; abundance: .